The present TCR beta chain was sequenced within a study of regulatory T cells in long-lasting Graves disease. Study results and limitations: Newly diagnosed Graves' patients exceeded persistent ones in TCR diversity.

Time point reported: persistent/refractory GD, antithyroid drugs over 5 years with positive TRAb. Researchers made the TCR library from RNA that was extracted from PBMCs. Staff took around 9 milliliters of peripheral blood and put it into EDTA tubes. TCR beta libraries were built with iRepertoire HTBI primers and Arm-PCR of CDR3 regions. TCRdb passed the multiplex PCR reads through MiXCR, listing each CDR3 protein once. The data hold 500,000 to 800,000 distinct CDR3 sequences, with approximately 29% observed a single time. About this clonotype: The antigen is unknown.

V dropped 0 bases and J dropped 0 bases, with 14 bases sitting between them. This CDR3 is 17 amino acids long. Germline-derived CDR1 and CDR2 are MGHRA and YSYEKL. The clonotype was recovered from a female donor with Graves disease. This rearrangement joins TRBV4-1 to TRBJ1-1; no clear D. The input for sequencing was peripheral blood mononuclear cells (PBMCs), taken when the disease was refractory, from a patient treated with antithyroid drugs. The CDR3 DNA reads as TGCGCCAGCAGCCAAGATGAACGGGAGATAATGAACACTGAAGCTTTCTTT. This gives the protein CASSQDEREIMNTEAFF.